These 10 T cell receptor beta chains came from one sample sequenced in a study of blood T cell repertoires in COVID-19. TCRdb's table, derived via immunoSEQ multiplex PCR, lists solely in-frame clones and lacks some. The data contain hundreds of thousands of clones, roughly 85% of them seen just once; the ten biggest clones take up approximately 12%. Sequenced input: peripheral blood. Source of these receptors: a woman younger than 30 who had recovered from COVID-19.

The chain is built from TRBV7-2 and TRBJ2-2; maybe TRBD2 (5 bases). Germline loops: CDR1 SGHTA, CDR2 FQGNSA. Trimming stripped 6 bases from V and 5 bases from J, with 13 bases between. The length of the CDR3 is 14 residues. Written as DNA, the CDR3 is TGTGCCAGCAGTTATCCGAGGGAGACCGGGGAGCTGTTTTTT. This codes for CASSYPRETGELFF.

The chain employs TRBV25-1 and TRBJ1-3, with 9 positions matching TRBD1. Germline V lookup: CDR1 MGHDK, CDR2 SYGVNS. The trim removed 7 bases at V and 3 bases at J, leaving 10 bases unmatched. This CDR3 is 16 amino acids long. The CDR3 protein is CASKDPGTGIGNTIYF. In DNA form, the CDR3 reads TGTGCCAGCAAGGACCCCGGGACAGGGATTGGAAACACCATATATTTT.

The count of this clone is one. The chain joins TRBV6-5 to TRBJ2-1, with a tentative D call TRBD2 (6 bases). V shed 2 bases and J shed 5 bases, with 16 bases lying between them. The CDR3 spans 16 residues. The germline CDR1 and CDR2 sequences are MNHEY and SVGAGI. CDR3 residues: CASSYHLASPNNEQFF. For the CDR3, the DNA is TGTGCCAGCAGTTACCATCTAGCGTCCCCTAACAATGAGCAGTTCTTC.

CDR3 loop: CASSQGGGSSTEAFF. Here the CDR3 DNA reads TGCGCCAGCAGCCAAGGCGGGGGTAGTAGCACTGAAGCTTTCTTT. The rearrangement joins TRBV4-1 to TRBJ1-1; the D gene is possibly TRBD1 (5 bases). CDR3 length: 15 residues. Germline values: CDR1 MGHRA, CDR2 YSYEKL. V was cut by 1 base and J by 4 bases, with 13 bases left in between.

V and J are TRBV30 and TRBJ2-7; D is perhaps TRBD1 (6 bases). Per the germline V gene, CDR1 is GTSNPN and CDR2 is SVGIG (reference sequence). There are 14 residues in the CDR3. Between the trimmed V and J ends, which lost 3 bases and 1 base, there was a span of 13 bases. The CDR3 reads CAWRQGTLSYEQYF. In DNA, the CDR3 is TGTGCCTGGAGACAGGGCACTTTATCCTACGAGCAGTACTTC.

The chain couples TRBV25-1 to TRBJ2-1; 8 bases are a match to TRBD1. The CDR3 sequence is 18 residues long. Germline V lookup: CDR1 MGHDK, CDR2 SYGVNS. The trim removed 5 bases at V and 4 bases at J, leaving 16 bases unmatched. The CDR3 spells CASSPKPSPDREYNEQFF. For the CDR3, the DNA is TGTGCCAGCAGTCCTAAGCCCTCCCCGGACAGGGAATACAATGAGCAGTTCTTC. Variable domain in full (rest from reference TRBV25-1 and TRBJ2-1): EADIYQTPRYLVIGTGKKITLECSQTMGHDKMYWYQQDPGMELHLIHYSYGVNSTEKGDLSSESTVSRIRTEHFPLTLESARPSHTSQYLCASSPKPSPDREYNEQFFGPGTRLTVL.

This clone came up once. The gene calls are TRBV2 and TRBJ1-2, with a weak D call TRBD1 (5 bases). The V gene lost 2 bases and the J gene lost 1 base, with 14 bases spanning the gap. The germline V gene encodes CDR1 SNHLY and CDR2 FYNNEI. This CDR3 is built from 16 residues. DNA for the CDR3: TGTGCCAGCAGTGAACCCCTGGCGGGGGTTAACTATGGCTACACCTTC. Translation: CASSEPLAGVNYGYTF.

Here the CDR3 DNA reads TGTGCCAGTAGTCTCGCAGATACGCAGTATTTT. Its protein is CASSLADTQYF. V gene TRBV19 combines with J gene TRBJ2-3; no clear D gene. V lost 5 bases and J 4 bases, leaving 4 bases between the germline ends. Looked up from germline, CDR1 is LNHDA and CDR2 is SQIVND (reference sequence). The CDR3 contains 11 residues.

V and J are TRBV6-4 and TRBJ2-1; 14 positions agree with TRBD2. CDR1 and CDR2 (germline): MRHNA, SNTAGT. There are 14 residues in the CDR3. The V segment lost 6 bases and the J segment 9 bases; nucleotides outside the gene matches: 4. CDR3 region: CASSVGTSGSEQFF. CDR3 nucleotide sequence: TGTGCCAGCAGCGTGGGGACTAGCGGGAGTGAGCAGTTCTTC.

The CDR3 DNA sequence: TGTGCCAGCAGCGCACGCCGAGGGGGCACTGAAGCTTTCTTT. Translated: CASSARRGGTEAFF. The chain is built from TRBV11-1 and TRBJ1-1, with D possibly TRBD1 on 6 matching bases. Germline V gene sequence: CDR1 SGHAT, CDR2 FQDESV (reference sequence). Trimming took off 5 bases at V and 4 bases at J, with 14 bases between the two ends. The length of the CDR3 is 14 residues. Drawing the rest from reference TRBV11-1 and TRBJ1-1, the complete variable domain is EAEVAQSPRYKITEKSQAVAFWCDPISGHATLYWYRQILGQGPELLVQFQDESVVDDSQLPKDRFSAERLKGVDSTLKIQPAELGDSAMYLCASSARRGGTEAFFGQGTRLTVV.